This T cell receptor beta chain was sequenced in a study of breast tumors, draining lymph nodes, adjacent tissues. Study results and caveats: Tumors had less TCR diversity than lymph nodes, more than nontumor tissue.

The V gene's germline CDR1 is SGHTS and CDR2 YDEGEE. The CDR3 has 18 residues. The V gene lost 5 bases and the J gene lost 6 bases, with 27 bases spanning the gap. The lymph nodes were axillary draining lymph nodes from breast cancer patients. TCRdb re-called the multiplex PCR reads with MiXCR, one entry per CDR3 protein. The data contain 150,000 to 200,000 distinct CDR3 sequences, around a third of them seen just once; the ten biggest clones take up about 4%. In regard to this clonotype: The antigen is unknown. Being one base from a much bigger clone, this may be a read error.

The sample was axillary lymph node tissue. This clonotype originated in a female donor with breast cancer. Some clones in this sample may be carry-over from other donors' samples. The chain is built from TRBV5-8 and TRBJ2-1, with TRBD1 as a possible D gene (6 bases). CDR3 in DNA: TGTGCCAGCAGGCTGAGTTCGGCAGGGGTGCCAGCGCGCAATGAGCAGTTCTTC. This codes for CASRLSSAGVPARNEQFF.